This TCR beta chain was recovered during a study of technical replicates of blood from four donors (dated by TCRdb to 2017 to 2019). Library generation was performed with the immunoSEQ multiplex PCR assay. In its TCRdb copy, this immuneACCESS table keeps in-frame sequences only and misses some clones. Where compared with another copy, unresolved V genes explain less than half of these, and the others have no known cause. Here the sample has about 80,000 clones; approximately 90% occur a single time. The top ten clonotypes cover approximately 0.41% of the sample. The germline V gene sets CDR1 to SGHRS and CDR2 to YFSETQ. There are 16 amino acids in the CDR3, from cysteine to phenylalanine inclusive. This entry keeps only the CDR3 DNA: 48 bases, framed from base 1. This clone was counted a single time. Its antigen target is currently unknown. No per-base quality is available; no much larger clone lies one base away.

The specimen sequenced was T cells isolated from PBMCs. The TCR sequence derives from a human donor in good health. The chain uses TRBV5-1 and TRBJ2-5, and TRBD1 aligns with 9 junction nucleotides. The closer fit of TRBJ2-7 to the DNA end suggests the J call may be wrong. The CDR3 is CASRTGGFADSYEQYF. The DNA is TGCGCCAGCAGGACAGGGGGATTCGCGGACTCCTACGAGCAGTACTTC.